This T cell receptor (beta chain) derives from a study of response to subunit inactivated influenza vaccine. Germline V gene data show CDR1 as SEHNR and CDR2 as FQNEAQ (reference sequence). The CDR3 contains 15 residues. V trimming: 7 bases; J trimming: 7 bases; junction bases outside the gene matches: 12. TCRdb used MiXCR to reprocess the RT-PCR reads, holding one entry per CDR3 protein. The sample records about 700,000 distinct CDR3 sequences, roughly 14% being singletons. The TCR originated in a man in his forties or fifties who received an inactivated influenza vaccine. The V gene is TRBV7-9, the J gene TRBJ1-2, with TRBD1 matching 10 bases. The sample was PBMCs from blood, taken less than 15 days before vaccination. In DNA form, the CDR3 reads TGTGCCAGCAAAGGGACAGGGGAGGCAGCGGGTGGCTACACCTTC. Translation: CASKGTGEAAGGYTF.